This entry lists 18 T cell receptor beta chains sequenced from one sample in a study of blood T cell repertoires in COVID-19 (dated by TCRdb to 2020 to 2022). The library was prepared using the immunoSEQ multiplex PCR assay. Here the immuneACCESS table is served through TCRdb, limited to in-frame sequences with V and J called. Missing clones are a known gap in these copies; in checked studies unresolved V genes cover under half, and the rest lacks a known reason. The sample table records about 240,000 clones; around 86% of these occur just once. The ten most abundant clones make up approximately 13% of the sample. The sequencing input was peripheral blood. The receptors were gathered from a man older than 75 with acute or convalescent COVID-19.

The chain links TRBV5-4 to TRBJ2-5; D gene unclear. The CDR3 consists of 13 residues. V was trimmed by 1 base and J by 0 bases, leaving 4 bases between them. Germline-derived CDR1 and CDR2 are SGHNT and YYREEE (reference sequence). As DNA, the CDR3 is TGTGCCAGCAGCTTGCTTAACCAAGAGACCCAGTACTTC. Translated, it gives CASSLLNQETQYF.

V is TRBV12-3 or TRBV12-4 and J is TRBJ1-3, with D uncertain. This CDR3 comprises 13 residues. V lost 5 bases to trimming and J lost 4 bases, with 9 bases between them. CDR3 bases: TGTGCCAGCAGTGAAAAACAGGGAAACACCATATATTTT. Its translation is CASSEKQGNTIYF.

This chain joins TRBV7-3 and TRBJ1-4, with 7 bases that match TRBD1. Trimming at V came to 1 base and at J to 3 bases, leaving 20 bases not matched to a gene. This CDR3 spans 21 amino acids. Per germline, CDR1 SGHTA and CDR2 FQGTGA. The CDR3 nucleotides read TGTGCCAGCAGCTTAAAGTTCCCCCGACAGGGCCGTGATCAGGCTAATGAAAAACTGTTTTTT. Translation: CASSLKFPRQGRDQANEKLFF.

The chain combines TRBV7-2 with TRBJ1-1; no definite D call. Germline V lookup: CDR1 SGHTA, CDR2 FQGNSA. This CDR3 contains 12 residues. The V end was cut by 0 bases, the J end by 10 bases, with 9 bases between. CDR3 region: CASSLAGLAAFF. The CDR3 region has the DNA TGTGCCAGCAGCTTAGCGGGTTTAGCAGCTTTCTTT.

The chain employs TRBV5-6 and TRBJ1-2, with TRBD1 matching 8 bases. The CDR3 spans 14 residues. The trim removed 7 bases at V and 1 base at J, leaving 6 bases unmatched. The V gene's germline CDR1 is SGHDT and CDR2 YYEEEE. CDR3 loop: CASLRQGLNYGYTF. DNA for the CDR3: TGTGCCAGCCTCCGACAGGGGCTTAACTATGGCTACACCTTC.

The chain links TRBV6-5 to TRBJ2-1, with 11 positions matching TRBD2. There are 16 residues in the CDR3. The V segment lost 4 bases and the J segment 4 bases; nucleotides outside the gene matches: 6. Per germline, CDR1 MNHEY and CDR2 SVGAGI. The CDR3 region has the DNA TGTGCCAGCAGTTCTCCGGGGACTAGCGGATACAATGAGCAGTTCTTC. Translated, it gives CASSSPGTSGYNEQFF.

The chain uses TRBV27 and TRBJ1-1; D remains unclear. The CDR3 consists of 14 residues. Germline V lookup: CDR1 MNHEY, CDR2 SMNVEV (reference sequence). Deletions cut 4 bases from V and 1 base from J, with 10 bases between. CDR3 sequence: CASSSWAGNTEAFF. CDR3 nucleotides: TGTGCCAGCAGTTCCTGGGCTGGGAACACTGAAGCTTTCTTT.

This chain joins TRBV9 and TRBJ1-4; 8 bases are shared with TRBD1. V lost 3 bases and J lost 7; bases outside the gene matches: 8. The CDR3 loop spans 15 amino acids. The germline gives CDR1 SGDLS, CDR2 YYNGEE. In DNA, the CDR3 is TGTGCCAGCAGCGCCCAGGGGGCGCGTCTTGAAAAACTGTTTTTT. Its protein is CASSAQGARLEKLFF.

The rearrangement joins TRBV2 to TRBJ1-2, with D possibly being TRBD1 (6 bases). V was clipped by 9 bases and J by 4 bases, with 15 bases between them. This CDR3 is built from 13 residues. Germline values: CDR1 SNHLY, CDR2 FYNNEI. In DNA form, the CDR3 reads TGTGCCAGTAAGAGAGGACAGACCTATGGCTACACCTTC. Its protein is CASKRGQTYGYTF.

The chain couples TRBV5-4 to TRBJ1-1; TRBD1 might be the D (5 bases). Germline V gene sequence: CDR1 SGHNT, CDR2 YYREEE (reference sequence). This CDR3 region has 13 residues. The V gene lost 4 bases and the J gene lost 3 bases, with 10 bases spanning the gap. The CDR3 DNA follows: TGTGCCAGCAGCAGAACAGGAGACACTGAAGCTTTCTTT. Translation: CASSRTGDTEAFF.

This sequence joins TRBV28 and TRBJ2-7, with TRBD1 identical over 7 bases. The CDR3 is 11 residues long. Losses at the gene ends were 10 bases for V and 3 bases for J; bases not matched to a gene: 3. Germline V gene lookup returns CDR1 MDHEN and CDR2 SYDVKM. The CDR3 sequence: CATGTVYEQYF. DNA for the CDR3: TGTGCCACGGGGACAGTCTACGAGCAGTACTTC.

This sequence joins TRBV10-2 and TRBJ1-1, with D perhaps TRBD1 (6 bases). Trimming pared 6 bases from V and 1 base from J, leaving 9 bases between. The CDR3 consists of 13 residues. Germline-derived CDR1 and CDR2 are WSHSY and SAAADI. The CDR3 is CASRPRGNTEAFF. CDR3 sequence (DNA): TGCGCCAGCAGGCCCAGGGGGAACACTGAAGCTTTCTTT.

The chain carries TRBV6-6 and TRBJ2-7, with 11 positions matching TRBD2. This CDR3 region has 18 residues. With V trimmed by 6 bases and J by 0 bases, 13 bases remained unmatched. CDR1 is MNHNY, CDR2 SVGAGI, per germline (reference sequence). CDR3 bases: TGTGCCAGCAGCCGATACGGGAGACTAGCGGGGAGCTCCTACGAGCAGTACTTC. It translates to CASSRYGRLAGSSYEQYF.

The chain uses TRBV3-1 (or the pseudogene TRBV3-2) and TRBJ1-4; 7 nucleotides match TRBD1. The CDR3 consists of 17 residues. The ends lost 4 bases at V and 4 bases at J; junction bases unmatched: 12. The germline V gene has CDR1 LGHDT and CDR2 YNNKEL (reference sequence). DNA of the CDR3: TGTGCCAGCAGCCTCGAGAGAGGGGGCGCAGGTAATGAAAAACTGTTTTTT. This gives the protein CASSLERGGAGNEKLFF.

The chain uses TRBV4-1 and TRBJ2-7; D not resolved. Germline CDR1 is MGHRA and CDR2 is YSYEKL. The CDR3 length is 16 residues. The V and J ends lost 1 base and 0 bases respectively, with 13 bases between them. CDR3 protein: CASSQATVLSSYEQYF. CDR3 DNA sequence: TGCGCCAGCAGCCAAGCTACAGTCCTGAGCTCCTACGAGCAGTACTTC.

The gene calls are TRBV19 and TRBJ1-2; a weak D match, TRBD1 (6 bases). Germline CDR1 reads LNHDA; CDR2 reads SQIVND (reference sequence). Between the trimmed V and J ends, which lost 5 bases and 4 bases, there was a span of 17 bases. The CDR3 contains 15 residues. Here the CDR3 reads CASSQNNGQIYGYTF. The CDR3 bases are TGTGCCAGTAGTCAGAATAACGGACAGATCTATGGCTACACCTTC.

The chain has TRBV18 and TRBJ2-1; D perhaps matches TRBD2 (5 bases). Trimming stripped 4 bases from V and 3 bases from J, with 10 bases between. The CDR3 has 14 amino acids. Germline V lookup: CDR1 KGHSH, CDR2 LQKENI. For the CDR3, the DNA is TGTGCCAGCTCACTCTCTAGCCGCTACAATGAGCAGTTCTTC. Protein product: CASSLSSRYNEQFF.

The V gene is TRBV3-1 (or the pseudogene TRBV3-2), the J gene TRBJ1-3; 7 positions agree with TRBD1. The CDR3 runs to 16 residues. V was clipped by 4 bases and J by 4 bases; unmatched bases: 10. The germline gives CDR1 LGHDT, CDR2 YNNKEL (reference sequence). The CDR3, as DNA: TGTGCCAGCAGCCCCGGAACTTCGACAGGGGGAAACACCATATATTTT. As protein: CASSPGTSTGGNTIYF.